A selection of T cell receptor beta chains follows, all from one sample in a study of T cell responses to AZD1222 COVID-19 vaccine. The protocol was immunoSEQ multiplex PCR, while the TCRdb copy is restricted to in-frame clones and leaves out a portion. The data hold 90,000 to 120,000 clones, with about 90% observed a single time. Sequenced here: peripheral blood, sampled 28 days after the second AZD1222 dose. The receptors shown here come from an adult who received the AZD1222 COVID-19 vaccine. CDR3s include the opening cysteine and the closing phenylalanine or tryptophan. A D gene is named only where the DNA matches it firmly. A clone size is listed for some rows: how often the clone was seen (once, few, many), or a class if it is expanded.

cdr3_aa: CASSEGDTGTGADEQYF; cdr3_nt: TGTGCCAGTAGCGAGGGGGATACCGGGACAGGGGCCGACGAGCAGTACTTC; d_call: TRBD1; j_call: TRBJ2-7; v_call: TRBV19; cdr3_length: 17; clone_size: .
cdr3_aa: CASSPAGTGGANEQFF; cdr3_nt: TGTGCCAGCAGCCCCGCCGGGACAGGGGGCGCGAATGAGCAGTTCTTC; d_call: TRBD1; j_call: TRBJ2-1; v_call: TRBV7-3; cdr3_length: 16; clone_size: .
cdr3_aa: CASTRKNTEAFF; cdr3_nt: TGTGCCAGCACACGTAAGAACACTGAAGCTTTCTTT; d_call: .; j_call: TRBJ1-1; v_call: TRBV6-5; cdr3_length: 12; clone_size: .
cdr3_aa: CASSSGTSGFDEQFF; cdr3_nt: TGTGCCAGCAGCTCCGGGACTAGCGGGTTTGATGAGCAGTTCTTC; d_call: TRBD2; j_call: TRBJ2-1; v_call: TRBV11-3; cdr3_length: 15; clone_size: .
cdr3_aa: CASSIDLGVLNTEAFF; cdr3_nt: TGTGCCAGCAGTATCGACCTTGGCGTCTTGAACACTGAAGCTTTCTTT; d_call: .; j_call: TRBJ1-1; v_call: TRBV28; cdr3_length: 16; clone_size: .
cdr3_aa: CASSGQVKEKLFF; cdr3_nt: TGTGCCAGTAGTGGACAGGTAAAAGAAAAACTGTTTTTT; d_call: TRBD1; j_call: TRBJ1-4; v_call: TRBV19; cdr3_length: 13; clone_size: .
cdr3_aa: CASSFFTGSSTGELFF; cdr3_nt: TGTGCCAGCAGTTTCTTTACCGGGTCCTCTACCGGGGAGCTGTTTTTT; d_call: .; j_call: TRBJ2-2; v_call: TRBV28; cdr3_length: 16; clone_size: .
cdr3_aa: CASRGAKGTDTQYF; cdr3_nt: TGTGCCAGCAGGGGCGCTAAGGGCACAGATACGCAGTATTTT; d_call: .; j_call: TRBJ2-3; v_call: TRBV6-5; cdr3_length: 14; clone_size: .
cdr3_aa: CASSLDSVSYEQYF; cdr3_nt: TGTGCCAGCAGCTTAGACAGCGTCTCCTACGAGCAGTACTTC; d_call: .; j_call: TRBJ2-7; v_call: TRBV7-9; cdr3_length: 14; clone_size: .
cdr3_aa: CASSWAGQGVQPQHF; cdr3_nt: TGTGCCAGCAGCTGGGCCGGACAGGGGGTACAGCCCCAGCATTTT; d_call: TRBD1; j_call: TRBJ1-5; v_call: TRBV7-2; cdr3_length: 15; clone_size: .
cdr3_aa: CASSLQGGGTEAFF; cdr3_nt: TGCGCCAGCAGCTTACAGGGGGGCGGCACTGAAGCTTTCTTT; d_call: TRBD1; j_call: TRBJ1-1; v_call: TRBV5-1; cdr3_length: 14; clone_size: few
cdr3_aa: CATSDPSGRADTQYF; cdr3_nt: TGTGCCACCAGTGACCCTAGCGGGAGGGCAGATACGCAGTATTTT; d_call: TRBD2; j_call: TRBJ2-3; v_call: TRBV24-1; cdr3_length: 15; clone_size: .
cdr3_aa: CATSRDRRVANYGYTF; cdr3_nt: TGTGCCACCAGCAGAGATCGGAGGGTAGCTAACTATGGCTACACCTTC; d_call: .; j_call: TRBJ1-2; v_call: TRBV15; cdr3_length: 16; clone_size: .
cdr3_aa: CSASLGVAGELFF; cdr3_nt: TGCAGTGCTAGTTTGGGGGTTGCCGGGGAGCTGTTTTTT; d_call: .; j_call: TRBJ2-2; v_call: TRBV20-1; cdr3_length: 13; clone_size: .
cdr3_aa: CASSGWGYGYTF; cdr3_nt: TGTGCCAGCAGCGGGTGGGGTTATGGCTACACCTTC; d_call: .; j_call: TRBJ1-2; v_call: TRBV9; cdr3_length: 12; clone_size: .
cdr3_aa: CASSLSEFYNSPLHF; cdr3_nt: TGTGCCAGCAGTTTATCGGAGTTTTATAATTCACCCCTCCACTTT; d_call: .; j_call: TRBJ1-6; v_call: TRBV27; cdr3_length: 15; clone_size: .
cdr3_aa: CASNVGGQETQYF; cdr3_nt: TGCGCCAGCAATGTTGGCGGACAAGAGACCCAGTACTTC; d_call: .; j_call: TRBJ2-5; v_call: TRBV5-1; cdr3_length: 13; clone_size: .
cdr3_aa: CASSAYQQSTEAFF; cdr3_nt: TGTGCCAGTAGTGCCTACCAGCAAAGCACTGAAGCTTTCTTT; d_call: .; j_call: TRBJ1-1; v_call: TRBV19; cdr3_length: 14; clone_size: few
cdr3_aa: CASSLGRNTGELFF; cdr3_nt: TGTGCCAGCAGCTTGGGGAGAAACACCGGGGAGCTGTTTTTT; d_call: .; j_call: TRBJ2-2; v_call: TRBV7-2; cdr3_length: 14; clone_size: .
cdr3_aa: CASSYSFTDTQYF; cdr3_nt: TGTGCCAGCAGTTACAGCTTCACAGATACGCAGTATTTT; d_call: .; j_call: TRBJ2-3; v_call: TRBV27; cdr3_length: 13; clone_size: .
cdr3_aa: CATSRDAYGYTF; cdr3_nt: TGTGCCACCAGCAGAGATGCCTATGGCTACACCTTC; d_call: .; j_call: TRBJ1-2; v_call: TRBV15; cdr3_length: 12; clone_size: .
cdr3_aa: CATSESRGGNQPQHF; cdr3_nt: TGTGCCACCAGTGAGAGCAGGGGAGGCAATCAGCCCCAGCATTTT; d_call: .; j_call: TRBJ1-5; v_call: TRBV24-1; cdr3_length: 15; clone_size: .
cdr3_aa: CASSQDGSQPQHF; cdr3_nt: TGTGCCAGCAGCCAAGATGGGAGTCAGCCCCAGCATTTT; d_call: .; j_call: TRBJ1-5; v_call: TRBV3-1/TRBV3-2; cdr3_length: 13; clone_size: .
cdr3_aa: CASSLTGQGNNEQFF; cdr3_nt: TGTGCCAGCAGTCTGACGGGACAGGGGAACAATGAGCAGTTCTTC; d_call: TRBD1; j_call: TRBJ2-1; v_call: TRBV2; cdr3_length: 15; clone_size: .
cdr3_aa: CASSAGTGVNTEAFF; cdr3_nt: TGTGCCAGCAGCGCCGGGACAGGGGTGAACACTGAAGCTTTCTTT; d_call: TRBD1; j_call: TRBJ1-1; v_call: TRBV6-4; cdr3_length: 15; clone_size: few
cdr3_aa: CASSFRQGFEKLFF; cdr3_nt: TGTGCCAGCAGCTTTAGGCAGGGGTTTGAAAAACTGTTTTTT; d_call: .; j_call: TRBJ1-4; v_call: TRBV7-9; cdr3_length: 14; clone_size: once
cdr3_aa: CASSRPPQGTRGRSGTQYF; cdr3_nt: TGTGCCAGCAGTCGACCCCCACAGGGGACCAGGGGGCGTAGTGGTACGCAGTATTTT; d_call: TRBD1; j_call: TRBJ2-3; v_call: TRBV6-6; cdr3_length: 19; clone_size: .
cdr3_aa: CASSPGTIGKLFF; cdr3_nt: TGTGCCAGCAGTCCCGGGACGATAGGAAAACTGTTTTTT; d_call: .; j_call: TRBJ1-4; v_call: TRBV11-2; cdr3_length: 13; clone_size: once